This T cell receptor (beta chain) emerged from a study of blood T cell repertoires in COVID-19. Study-level information: Some COVID-19 samples were acute and others convalescent; all came from the United States, Italy and Spain. From T cells, B-cell-depleted T cells, or PBMCs came the material, which was cDNA or gDNA.

Seattle participants joined during active infection and were tracked over time. Original data processing: Cell counts per sample came from amplifying reference gene primers. TCRdb's table, derived via immunoSEQ multiplex PCR, lists solely in-frame clones and lacks some. Clone size and V and J calls were adopted from that table, with D and trimming inferred from the DNA. Of 150,000 or so clones listed, 80% to 95% are singletons. The germline V gene encodes CDR1 SGHRS and CDR2 YFSETQ. The CDR3 consists of 16 residues. V lost 5 bases and J lost 3, with 20 bases in between. The receptor comes from a man aged 30 to 45 with COVID-19, enrolled during active disease. The chain links TRBV5-1 to TRBJ1-1, with D possibly TRBD1 on 5 matching bases. Material for sequencing was peripheral blood. CDR3 DNA: TGCGCCAGCAGATACGGGCAGGGTGGTGGCTACACTGAAGCTTTCTTT. Encoded protein: CASRYGQGGGYTEAFF.